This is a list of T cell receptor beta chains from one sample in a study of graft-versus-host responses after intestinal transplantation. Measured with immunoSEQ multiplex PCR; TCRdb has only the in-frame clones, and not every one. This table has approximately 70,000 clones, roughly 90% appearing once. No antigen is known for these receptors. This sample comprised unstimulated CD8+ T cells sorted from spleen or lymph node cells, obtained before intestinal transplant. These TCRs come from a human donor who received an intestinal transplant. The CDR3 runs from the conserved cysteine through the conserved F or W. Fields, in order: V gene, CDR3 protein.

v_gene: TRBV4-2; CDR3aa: CASSQEAAGTYEQYF
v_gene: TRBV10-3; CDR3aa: CAISRDRDDYGYTF
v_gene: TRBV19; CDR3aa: CAAGQGYGYTF
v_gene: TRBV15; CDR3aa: CATSREAGTGGNEQFF
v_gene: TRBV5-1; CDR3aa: CASSSGAAGLGEKLFF
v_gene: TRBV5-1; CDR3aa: CASKEYDFSTDTQYF
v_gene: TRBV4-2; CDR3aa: CASSQAMSGGAYIQYF
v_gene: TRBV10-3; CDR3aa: CAISESPGQGDDEQFF
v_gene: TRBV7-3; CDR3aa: CASSLTGSTEAFF
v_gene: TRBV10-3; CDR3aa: CAISESGAPQHF
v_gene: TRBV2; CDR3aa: CAIPGQGRNTGELFF
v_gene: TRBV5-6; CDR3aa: CASSEERLNTEAFF
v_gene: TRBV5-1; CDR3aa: CASRVQGLNGYTF
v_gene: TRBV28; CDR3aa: CASSLKAGGTYNEQFF
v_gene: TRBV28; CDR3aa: CASLPTGTGIEKLFF
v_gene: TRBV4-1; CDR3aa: CASSQGFLLDRPGNTIYF
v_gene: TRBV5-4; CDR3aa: CASSWRQETQYF
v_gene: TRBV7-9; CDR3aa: CASSYAITGVGGYEQYF
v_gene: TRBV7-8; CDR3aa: CASSPGTSGITDTQYF
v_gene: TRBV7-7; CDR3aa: CASSLGEATSSYNEQFF
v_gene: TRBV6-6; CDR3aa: CASGPLAGVYNEQFF
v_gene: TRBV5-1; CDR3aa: CASGGRRPGRTDTQYF
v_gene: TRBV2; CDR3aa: CASLLPGSSNYGYTF
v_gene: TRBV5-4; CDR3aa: CASSNRGDSQETQYF
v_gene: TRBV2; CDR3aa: CASSGGLDSYEQYF
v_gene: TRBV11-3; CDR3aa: CASSLEAFSGSPINEQFF
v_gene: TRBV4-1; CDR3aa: CASSQDRGGTYGYTF
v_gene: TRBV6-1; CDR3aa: CASRINRGTEAFF
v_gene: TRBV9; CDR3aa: CASSLHPSGGIKVLQYGYTF
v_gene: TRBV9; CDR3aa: CASSPDLTYNEQFF
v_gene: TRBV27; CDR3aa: CASSPTPTGDEQYF
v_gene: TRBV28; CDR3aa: CASSSSRTPDNEQFF
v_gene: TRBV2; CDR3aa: CASQTQDSYNYGYTF
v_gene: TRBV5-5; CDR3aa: CASGLAGLYEQYF
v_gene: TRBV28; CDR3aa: CASSHLREPYEQYF
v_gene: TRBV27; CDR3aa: CASMEGATHEQYF
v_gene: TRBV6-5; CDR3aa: CASSYQSGHGYTF
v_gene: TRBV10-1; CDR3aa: CASNASQRPLGYTF
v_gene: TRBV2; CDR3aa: CATGGGREIDTQYF
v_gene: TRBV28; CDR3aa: CASSLSGDYEQYF
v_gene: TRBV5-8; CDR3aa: CASSWGTGSYEQYF
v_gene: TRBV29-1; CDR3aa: CSVAGGLGEQFF
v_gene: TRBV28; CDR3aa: CASSLFRLSSYNEQFF
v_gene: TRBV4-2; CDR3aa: CASSQSGVVKLFF
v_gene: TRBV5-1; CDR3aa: CASRGTVAPTNEKLFF
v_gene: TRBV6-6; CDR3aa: CASSYSSYNEQFF
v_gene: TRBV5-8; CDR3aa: CASSYGDTQYF
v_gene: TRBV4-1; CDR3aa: CASSRFRGNTEAFF
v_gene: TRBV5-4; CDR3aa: CASSLGGLAGALEQYF
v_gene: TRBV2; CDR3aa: CASRSVSYNEQFF
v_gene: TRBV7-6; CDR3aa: CASGNGPGYEQYF
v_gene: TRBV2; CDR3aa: CASSTPSGSSYNEQFF
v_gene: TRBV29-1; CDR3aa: CSVEGGQAYEQYF
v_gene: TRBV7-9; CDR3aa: CASSHPRGYEQYF
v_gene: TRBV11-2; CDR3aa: CASSSPRTGQDYEQYF
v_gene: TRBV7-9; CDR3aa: CASRTGGDEQYF